This TCR beta chain was sequenced during a study of identical twins (dated by TCRdb to the mid-2010s). With respect to the entire study: To test whether fetal clonotypes persist, the study used deep sequencing on TCR alpha and beta repertoires from monozygotic twins, unrelated adults of various ages, and cord blood. To rule out contamination, the twin experiments were replicated at different times with different library preparation protocols.

Library creation used 5' RACE. The listed sequencing device is Illumina HiSeq 2000. Template switching added a universal primer binding site, and the final cDNA carried a unique molecular identifier that allowed TCR cDNA molecules to be counted accurately. First-strand cDNA for TCR alpha and beta chains was synthesized from specific primers in the conserved constant-segment region. To control for contamination, each cDNA library was double barcoded with a SMART-Mk sample barcode plus Illumina barcodes. TruSeq adapter sequences along with Illumina sample barcodes were introduced in two successive PCR steps. The TCR alpha and beta cDNA libraries were sequenced on the Illumina HiSeq platform using custom primers. Regarding the original processing steps: Raw reads were processed with MiGEC to extract unique molecular identifiers, and MiXCR was used to determine CDR3 positions. For each individual, recombination models were inferred using an EM algorithm with the repgenHMM and IGoR tools. Shared clonotype analysis was performed with the tcR package in R, normalizing sharing by the product of cloneset sizes. To study raw recombination free of thymic and clonal selection effects, out-of-frame nonproductive sequences were analyzed. TCRdb itself trimmed the public reads at Q25 with fastp, ran MiXCR and retained productive beta chains. For every CDR3 protein sequence, its rows merge into one entry that carries the most common genes and DNA. These V and J calls rely on TCRdb rather than the paper's analysis. The sample table shows 250,000 to 350,000 distinct CDR3 sequences, and roughly 8.6% are seen once. 7% to 8.5% of the sample belongs to the ten largest clones.

Study-wide findings and limitations: Because the same donors could not be followed over many years, the conclusions depended on cross-sectional statistical analysis. Abundant cord blood beta clonotypes carried fewer insertions; young adult naive repertoires showed a weaker similar trend, while memory repertoires showed none. In monozygotic twins, out-of-frame TCR alpha sharing was systematically underestimated by recombination models, although the models agreed with sharing between unrelated individuals. The excess sharing between twins in beta out-of-frame sequences was weaker because fewer shared sequences reduced the signal-to-noise ratio. Invariant T cells such as MAIT and iNKT could partly confound zero-insertion analyses, though diverse VJ usage argued against this for most clonotypes. Compared with coincidental sharing between unrelated individuals, out-of-frame TCR alpha sequences shared between twins showed an excess of sequences with low generation probability.

This clonotype appeared a few times. Its antigen is not yet known. No quality values exist for individual bases; no much larger clone is one base distant. The CDR3 sequence holds 14 residues, the cysteine and phenylalanine included. CDR3 DNA is the only sequence kept; it has 42 bases, read in frame from the first base. The V end loses 0 bases and the J end loses 4 bases, and a stretch of 11 bases separates them. CDR1 and CDR2 were assigned from the germline V gene as SGHDT and YYEEEE. Every donor was a healthy Caucasian. The twin cohort comprised three pairs of female monozygotic twins, all aged roughly 18 to 30 years. Positive isolation kits from Invitrogen were used to isolate CD4+ and CD8+ T cell populations. The sample also formed part of further work on yellow fever vaccine responses in identical twins. As that second study puts it: According to the authors, the vaccine-induced T cell response in identical twins seemed to be partly convergent and partly specific to each individual. Focusing on identical twins, the study followed the T cell clones that responded to the vaccine, and did so with precision.

Sequenced: CD8+ T cells sorted from blood. This receptor was obtained from a woman younger than 30 in good health. This chain joins TRBV5-6 to TRBJ2-7; no D gene call is confident. The CDR3 reads CASSLAAENYEQYF. The nucleotide sequence is given as TGTGCCAGCAGCTTGGCGGCGGAAAATTACGAGCAGTACTTC.